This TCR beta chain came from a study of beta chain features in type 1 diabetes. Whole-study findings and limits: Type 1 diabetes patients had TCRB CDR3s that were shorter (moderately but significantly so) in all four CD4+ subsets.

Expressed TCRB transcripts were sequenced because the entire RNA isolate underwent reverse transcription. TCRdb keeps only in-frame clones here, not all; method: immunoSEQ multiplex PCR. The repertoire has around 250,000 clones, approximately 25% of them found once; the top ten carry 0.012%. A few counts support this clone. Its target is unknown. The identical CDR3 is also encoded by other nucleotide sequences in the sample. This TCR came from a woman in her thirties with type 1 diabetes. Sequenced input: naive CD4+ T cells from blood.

CDR3 DNA: TGTGCCAGCAGTTCAAACTACGAGCAGTACTTC. Translated: CASSSNYEQYF. The V gene is TRBV28, the J gene TRBJ2-7; D is unresolved. Trimming took off 4 bases at V and 3 bases at J, with 4 bases between the two ends. This CDR3 has 11 amino acids. CDR1 is MDHEN and CDR2 is SYDVKM in the germline V gene.